A single sample gave rise to the 17 T cell receptor beta chains below, sequenced in a study of blood T cell repertoires in COVID-19. TCRdb's copy holds only in-frame clones and misses some; the assay was immunoSEQ multiplex PCR. The sample has 340,000 or so clones, around 88% seen once. The source material was peripheral blood. The receptors here all came from a man younger than 40 with active or convalescent COVID-19.

This sequence joins TRBV4-2 and TRBJ1-5, with unresolved D. V was trimmed by 4 bases and J by 0 bases, leaving 10 bases between them. CDR1 is LGHNA and CDR2 is YNFKEQ in the germline V gene. The CDR3 contains 15 residues. Written as DNA, the CDR3 is TGTGCCAGCAGCCCCCCCGGCGGTAGCAATCAGCCCCAGCATTTT. Protein sequence: CASSPPGGSNQPQHF.

This chain uses TRBV6-1 with TRBJ1-2; 7 nucleotides align to TRBD1. V lost 1 base, J lost 2 bases, and 4 bases stayed unmatched. Germline values: CDR1 MNHNS, CDR2 SASEGT. The CDR3 runs 15 residues. CDR3 nucleotides: TGTGCCAGCAGTGAAGGGACAGGCCCCAACTATGGCTACACCTTC. It encodes CASSEGTGPNYGYTF.

This clone was seen only a few times. The V call is TRBV28, the J call TRBJ2-2; maybe TRBD2 (6 bases). Germline V gene sequence: CDR1 MDHEN, CDR2 SYDVKM. The CDR3 runs 16 residues. The germline V and J ends were trimmed by 3 bases and 3 bases, with 14 bases remaining between them. The CDR3 sequence: CASSLVGREDTGELFF. CDR3 nucleotides: TGTGCCAGCAGTTTGGTGGGCAGGGAGGACACCGGGGAGCTGTTTTTT.

The J gene is TRBJ1-5, the V gene TRBV27, with 7 bases lining up with TRBD1. V lost 5 bases and J lost 0; bases outside the gene matches: 10. The germline gives CDR1 MNHEY, CDR2 SMNVEV (reference sequence). The length of the CDR3 is 17 residues. CDR3 in amino acids: CASSTYDRVYSNQPQHF. The CDR3 bases are TGTGCCAGCAGTACCTACGACAGGGTGTATAGCAATCAGCCCCAGCATTTT.

This chain uses TRBV18 with TRBJ2-5, with D maybe TRBD2 (6 bases). V lost 6 bases and J lost 3, with 17 bases in between. The CDR3 is 15 residues long. Germline assignment: CDR1 KGHSH and CDR2 LQKENI. This CDR3 reads CASSPSLGGEETQYF. The CDR3 region has the DNA TGTGCCAGCTCGCCCTCCCTCGGGGGTGAAGAGACCCAGTACTTC.

Here the CDR3 reads CASSQQQGAGSPLHF. In DNA, the CDR3 is TGCGCCAGCAGCCAACAACAGGGGGCGGGTTCACCCCTCCACTTT. This chain joins TRBV4-1 and TRBJ1-6; 9 bases fit TRBD1. The trim removed 2 bases at V and 9 bases at J, leaving 5 bases unmatched. Looked up from germline, CDR1 is MGHRA and CDR2 is YSYEKL. The CDR3 spans 15 residues.

The chain employs TRBV7-9 and TRBJ2-1; TRBD2 matches 7 bases. Losses at the gene ends were 6 bases for V and 0 bases for J; bases not matched to a gene: 5. This CDR3 is built from 15 residues. The germline CDR1 and CDR2 sequences are SEHNR and FQNEAQ (reference sequence). The CDR3: CASRRRGSSYNEQFF. Here the CDR3 DNA reads TGTGCCAGCAGGAGGCGGGGGAGCTCCTACAATGAGCAGTTCTTC.

DNA for the CDR3: TGTGCCAGCAGCTTTATCGGGAGATCTACCTACGAGCAGTACTTC. Encoded protein: CASSFIGRSTYEQYF. This chain links TRBV7-9 with TRBJ2-7, with a possible D match to TRBD2 (6 bases). The CDR3 is 15 residues long. The germline gives CDR1 SEHNR, CDR2 FQNEAQ (reference sequence). With 3 bases removed from V and 2 bases from J, the gap between germline ends came to 14 bases. The variable domain in full, completed from reference TRBV7-9 and TRBJ2-7, reads DTGVSQNPRHKITKRGQNVTFRCDPISEHNRLYWYRQTLGQGPEFLTYFQNEAQLEKSRLLSDRFSAERPKGSFSTLEIQRTEQGDSAMYLCASSFIGRSTYEQYFGPGTRLTVT.

The chain uses TRBV7-9 and TRBJ2-3; 8 nucleotides line up with TRBD1. Germline trimming cut 7 bases from V and 6 bases from J; bases unmatched to any gene: 6. CDR3 length: 13 residues. Looked up from germline, CDR1 is SEHNR and CDR2 is FQNEAQ (reference sequence). The CDR3 loop is CASNRQGSDTQYF. The CDR3, as DNA: TGTGCCAGCAATAGACAGGGGAGTGATACGCAGTATTTT.

CDR3 DNA: TGCGCCAGCAGCTTACCTGCGAGCAGGGATACGCAGTATTTT. Translating it yields CASSLPASRDTQYF. J is TRBJ2-3 and V is TRBV5-1, with no clear D. Trimming took 2 bases from V and 6 from J, leaving 13 bases between them. Per germline, CDR1 SGHRS and CDR2 YFSETQ. CDR3 length: 14 amino acids.

The count of this clone is one. This chain connects TRBV30 to TRBJ1-6; D gene ambiguous. V shed 0 bases and J shed 19 bases, with 13 bases lying between them. The length of the CDR3 is 11 residues. Looked up from germline, CDR1 is GTSNPN and CDR2 is SVGIG (reference sequence). In DNA, the CDR3 is TGTGCCTGGAGTGTACGGGAGACGTGGCACTTT. Translated: CAWSVRETWHF.

This clone was found once. This chain uses TRBV5-1 with TRBJ2-2; TRBD2 aligns across 10 bases. CDR1 is SGHRS and CDR2 is YFSETQ in the germline V gene. V lost 0 bases, J lost 7 bases, and 3 bases stayed unmatched. The CDR3 extends over 15 amino acids. In DNA, the CDR3 is TGCGCCAGCAGCTTGGTGGGACTAGCGAACGGGGAGCTGTTTTTT. Encoded protein: CASSLVGLANGELFF.

The chain employs TRBV4-3 and TRBJ2-7, with TRBD1 identical over 7 bases. J gave up 7 bases and V 6 bases, and 9 bases lay outside the gene matches. CDR1 is LGHNA, CDR2 YSLEER, per germline. The length of the CDR3 is 13 residues. This chain's CDR3 is CASSPGQRIEQYF. CDR3 nucleotides: TGCGCCAGCAGTCCGGGACAGCGGATTGAGCAGTACTTC.

The V gene is TRBV14, the J gene TRBJ2-3; TRBD2 agrees at 8 bases. CDR1 is SGHDN and CDR2 is FVKESK in the germline V gene. V was clipped by 3 bases and J by 4 bases; unmatched bases: 6. This CDR3 spans 15 amino acids. Here the CDR3 reads CASSQGLVRSDTQYF. Written as DNA, the CDR3 is TGTGCCAGCAGCCAGGGACTAGTGAGGTCAGATACGCAGTATTTT. Together with reference TRBV14 and TRBJ2-3, the CDR3 gives the full variable domain: EAGVTQFPSHSVIEKGQTVTLRCDPISGHDNLYWYRRVMGKEIKFLLHFVKESKQDESGMPNNRFLAERTGGTYSTLKVQPAELEDSGVYFCASSQGLVRSDTQYFGPGTRLTVL.

This clone was picked up a small number of times. V gene TRBV2 combines with J gene TRBJ2-1; TRBD1 agrees at 7 bases. Germline trimming cut 1 base from V and 2 bases from J; bases unmatched to any gene: 14. Germline lookup yields CDR1 SNHLY and CDR2 FYNNEI. The CDR3 covers 19 residues. CDR3 protein: CASSEGGRGFTRAYNEQFF. DNA for the CDR3: TGTGCCAGCAGTGAAGGGGGCAGGGGGTTCACCCGGGCCTACAATGAGCAGTTCTTC.

This chain's CDR3 is CATSDSIAVSPGDTQYF. Here the CDR3 DNA reads TGTGCCACCAGTGATTCCATAGCGGTCTCCCCCGGGGATACGCAGTATTTT. The J gene is TRBJ2-3, the V gene TRBV24-1; perhaps TRBD2 as D (6 bases). Germline CDR1 is KGHDR and CDR2 is SFDVKD. Trimming pared 2 bases from V and 6 bases from J, leaving 20 bases between. The CDR3 extends over 17 amino acids.

The V and J genes are TRBV11-2 and TRBJ1-1, with D unclear. V gave up 3 bases and J gave up 6 bases, with 14 bases separating them. The length of the CDR3 is 14 residues. CDR1 and CDR2 from the germline V gene are SGHAT and FQNNGV. CDR3 in amino acids: CASSFAAGSPEAFF. CDR3 sequence (DNA): TGTGCCAGCAGCTTTGCGGCGGGATCCCCTGAAGCTTTCTTT.